These 8 T cell receptor beta chains originate from one sample sequenced in a study of T cell repertoires in cytomegalovirus infection. MiXCR, run by TCRdb on the reads, gives a single entry per CDR3 protein. There are more than 150,000 distinct CDR3 sequences in the sample; under 30% occur only once, and around 29% lies in the top ten. Sequencing used PBMCs. Receptors originate from a human donor in good health (CMV status not recorded). Some clones in this sample may be carry-over from other donors' samples.

This chain uses TRBV12-3 or TRBV12-4 with TRBJ1-4; 8 bases are a match to TRBD1. Losses at the gene ends were 3 bases for V and 6 bases for J; bases not matched to a gene: 3. The CDR3 length is 14 residues. For the CDR3, the DNA is TGTGCCAGCAGTTTCAGGGGGCTAGATGAAAAACTGTTTTTT. It specifies CASSFRGLDEKLFF.

The rearrangement links TRBV7-2 to TRBJ1-2, with 8 bases that match TRBD1. CDR3 length: 13 amino acids. The germline V gene has CDR1 SGHTA and CDR2 FQGNSA. The J segment lost 3 bases and the V segment lost 8 bases, leaving 5 bases of the junction unmatched. CDR3 sequence (DNA): TGTGCCAGCGCCCAGGGGGCCCACTATGGCTACACCTTC. Translation gives CASAQGAHYGYTF.

The chain recombines TRBV19 with TRBJ1-1; D remains unclear. The length of the CDR3 is 13 residues. V lost 3 bases and J 1 base, leaving 6 bases between the germline ends. In germline, CDR1 is LNHDA, CDR2 SQIVND (reference sequence). DNA for the CDR3: TGTGCCAGTAGTATCAACAGGAACACTGAAGCTTTCTTT. It specifies CASSINRNTEAFF.

This clonotype was seen just once. This chain links TRBV20-1 with TRBJ2-7; D is ambiguous. The V and J ends lost 5 bases and 4 bases respectively, with 15 bases between them. This CDR3 comprises 13 residues. The germline V gene has CDR1 DFQATT and CDR2 SNEGSKA (reference sequence). CDR3 amino acids: CSASPGPMYEQYF. In DNA form, the CDR3 reads TGCAGTGCTTCCCCGGGCCCCATGTACGAGCAGTACTTC.

This clonotype was detected a few times. The rearrangement links TRBV5-5 to TRBJ2-6, with D unresolved. V was cut by 3 bases and J by 1 base, with 8 bases left in between. There are 15 residues in the CDR3. Germline V CDR1 and CDR2: SGHKS, YYEKEE (reference sequence). CDR3 in DNA: TGTGCCAGCAGCTCCAAAGCGTCTGGGGCCAACGTCCTGACTTTC. Its translation: CASSSKASGANVLTF.

The chain is built from TRBV19 and TRBJ2-4; no reliable D call. The CDR3 loop spans 15 amino acids. The germline V and J ends were trimmed by 0 bases and 8 bases, with 14 bases remaining between them. Germline CDR1 reads LNHDA; CDR2 reads SQIVND (reference sequence). This CDR3 is CASSIDFASGDIQYF. In DNA form, the CDR3 reads TGTGCCAGTAGTATAGATTTTGCCAGTGGGGACATTCAGTACTTC.

To note about this clonotype: A clone one base away is much larger, so this may be a read error. This chain connects TRBV11-2 to TRBJ2-7, with a possible D match to TRBD1 (6 bases). CDR3 length: 18 residues. V shed 4 bases and J shed 10 bases, with 32 bases lying between them. Germline values: CDR1 SGHAT, CDR2 FQNNGV. Here the CDR3 DNA reads TGTGCCAGCAGCTCAGAGCTGACTACCGGGACAAAAAGCTTCGATCAGTACTTC. Translated, it gives CASSSELTTGTKSFDQYF.

Only one count was recorded for this clonotype. This sequence joins TRBV11-2 and TRBJ2-3; D is tentatively TRBD1 or TRBD2 (5 bases each). The CDR3 totals 17 residues. The V end lost 7 bases, the J end lost 0 bases, and 20 bases lay between the germline ends. Germline V gene sequence: CDR1 SGHAT, CDR2 FQNNGV. CDR3 DNA: TGTGCCAGCACCGACCTGCGATGGGGGACGAGCACAGATACGCAGTATTTT. It translates to CASTDLRWGTSTDTQYF.